These T cell receptor beta chains were read from a single sample in a study of blood T cell repertoires in COVID-19. Measured with immunoSEQ multiplex PCR; TCRdb has only the in-frame clones, and not every one. The data show around 100,000 clones, about 90% seen once. Specimen: peripheral blood. The receptor source for this set is a man aged 30 to 39 in a cohort sampled during active COVID-19. CDR3s include the opening cysteine and the closing phenylalanine or tryptophan. The D gene is left open where the match is weak. Only some rows state a clone size, as once, few, many or a class for expanded clones.

V,size,J,D,DNA,CDR3
TRBV10-2,once,TRBJ2-7,-,TGCGCCAGCAGTGAGTCTCCCCCGGTGGTATACGAGCAGTACTTC,CASSESPPVVYEQYF
TRBV19,once,TRBJ2-1,TRBD1,TGTGCCAGTAGTCCTACAGGGGTACCATTCCCCTACAATGAGCAGTTCTTC,CASSPTGVPFPYNEQFF
TRBV7-8,-,TRBJ2-2,-,TGTGCCAGCCGCTCCAACAGGGTTACGAACACCGGGGAGCTGTTTTTT,CASRSNRVTNTGELFF
TRBV13,once,TRBJ2-7,-,TGTGCCAGCAGCTTAGGCGGTCGGCAGGCGACCTCCTACGAGCAGTACTTC,CASSLGGRQATSYEQYF
TRBV5-1,-,TRBJ2-6,-,TGCGCCAGCAGCTTGAACACAGGGTACCTTGACGGGGCCAACGTCCTGACTTTC,CASSLNTGYLDGANVLTF
TRBV30,-,TRBJ2-5,TRBD1,TGTGCCTGGAGCGGGACAGCCACCTTTCAAGAGACCCAGTACTTC,CAWSGTATFQETQYF
TRBV11-2,-,TRBJ1-1,TRBD1,TGTGCCAGCAGCCGCGAGGGGGCTGACACTGAAGCTTTCTTT,CASSREGADTEAFF
TRBV30,-,TRBJ1-2,TRBD1,TGTGCCTGGAACAGGGGGCTTTATGGCTACACCTTC,CAWNRGLYGYTF
TRBV7-2,-,TRBJ2-3,TRBD2,TGTGCCAGCAGCCCCGGACTAGCAGCAGGTACGCAGTATTTT,CASSPGLAAGTQYF
TRBV12-5,-,TRBJ2-5,-,TGTGCTAGTGGGCATTTTGGCGAGACCCAGTACTTC,CASGHFGETQYF
TRBV7-2,-,TRBJ2-1,-,TGTGCCAGCAGCTTAGGGGTAACGGGGGGCCACAATGAGCAGTTCTTC,CASSLGVTGGHNEQFF
TRBV27,once,TRBJ2-7,-,TGTGCCAGCAGTTTGAGGCGCGGGGCCACCTACGAGCAGTACTTC,CASSLRRGATYEQYF
TRBV7-2,-,TRBJ2-3,TRBD2,TGTGCCAGCAGTACTAGCGGGGGGGCGAGTACGCAGTATTTT,CASSTSGGASTQYF
TRBV20-1,-,TRBJ1-1,-,TGCAGTGCTAGTATATTTAGGGGTAAGGGCACTGAAGCTTTCTTT,CSASIFRGKGTEAFF
TRBV7-9,-,TRBJ1-4,-,TGTGCCAGCAAGGACTGGGCCACAACTAATGAAAAACTGTTTTTT,CASKDWATTNEKLFF
TRBV9,-,TRBJ1-6,-,TGTGCCAGCAGCGCCTCCGGGGGGGCCCGAAATTCACCCCTCCACTTT,CASSASGGARNSPLHF
TRBV6-1,-,TRBJ1-2,TRBD1,TGTGCCAGCAGTGAACTGACAGGGGGCAACCATGGCTACACCTTC,CASSELTGGNHGYTF
TRBV24-1,many,TRBJ2-1,-,TGTGCCACCAGTGATTTGGAGGGGGGGAGGAATGAGCAGTTCTTC,CATSDLEGGRNEQFF
TRBV5-1,-,TRBJ2-1,-,TGCGCCAGCAGCTTGGATGGTCCAGGTTACAATGAGCAGTTCTTC,CASSLDGPGYNEQFF
TRBV6-5,-,TRBJ1-1,-,TGTGCCAGCAGTCGGGGGATTGACACTGAAGCTTTCTTT,CASSRGIDTEAFF
TRBV5-1,-,TRBJ2-3,TRBD2,TGCGCCAGCATTCGCGGGGGGGCCCAGGGAGATACGCAGTATTTT,CASIRGGAQGDTQYF
TRBV6-5,-,TRBJ1-3,-,TGTGCCAGCAGTCGTTACCGGAGCTCTGGAAACACCATATATTTT,CASSRYRSSGNTIYF
TRBV2,-,TRBJ1-1,-,TGTGCCAGCCGCGAACAGGGACGGGACACTGAAGCTTTCTTT,CASREQGRDTEAFF
TRBV2,-,TRBJ1-5,-,TGTGCCAGCAGAGGGGATACGTCAGCCAATCAGCCCCAGCATTTT,CASRGDTSANQPQHF
TRBV27,once,TRBJ1-2,TRBD1,TGTGCCAGCAGTTTATCGTCCCGGACAGGGGTGATAGGCTACACCTTC,CASSLSSRTGVIGYTF
TRBV6-1,-,TRBJ1-5,-,TGTGCCAGCAGTGAAGCACTGGGCTATAGCAATCAGCCCCAGCATTTT,CASSEALGYSNQPQHF
TRBV6-5,few,TRBJ1-2,TRBD1,TGTGCCAGCAGTCCGTTTCCAGGGGGTAACTATGGCTACACCTTC,CASSPFPGGNYGYTF
TRBV15,-,TRBJ2-7,-,TGTGCCACCAGCAGAGACAGGGCCAGCGAGCAGTACTTC,CATSRDRASEQYF
TRBV7-9,-,TRBJ2-7,-,TGTGCCAGCAGCTTAAGTTCCGGGGAGAGCTCCTACGAGCAGTACTTC,CASSLSSGESSYEQYF
TRBV25-1,-,TRBJ1-3,-,TGTGCCAGCAGTGAATCTGGGGCCGGAGGAAACACCATATATTTT,CASSESGAGGNTIYF
TRBV5-1,-,TRBJ2-7,TRBD2,TGCGCCAGCAGACTAATAAGCGGGGGCTACGAACCGCAGTACTTC,CASRLISGGYEPQYF
TRBV3-1/TRBV3-2,-,TRBJ2-3,TRBD2,TGTGCCAGCAGCCTAGCGGGGTGGACAGATACGCAGTATTTT,CASSLAGWTDTQYF